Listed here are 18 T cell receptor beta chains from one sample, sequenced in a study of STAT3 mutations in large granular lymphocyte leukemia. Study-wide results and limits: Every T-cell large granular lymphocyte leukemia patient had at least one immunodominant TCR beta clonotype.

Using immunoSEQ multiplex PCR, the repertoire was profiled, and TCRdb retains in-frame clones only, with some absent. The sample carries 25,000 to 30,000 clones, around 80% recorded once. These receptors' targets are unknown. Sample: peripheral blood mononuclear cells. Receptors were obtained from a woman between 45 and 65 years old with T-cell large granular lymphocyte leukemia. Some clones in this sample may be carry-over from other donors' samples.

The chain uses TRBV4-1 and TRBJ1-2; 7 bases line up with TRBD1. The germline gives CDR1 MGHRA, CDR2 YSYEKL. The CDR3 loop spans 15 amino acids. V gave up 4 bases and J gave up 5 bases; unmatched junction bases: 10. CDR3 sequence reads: CASSLDPQGTYGYTF. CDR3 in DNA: TGCGCCAGCAGCCTAGATCCACAGGGGACATATGGCTACACCTTC.

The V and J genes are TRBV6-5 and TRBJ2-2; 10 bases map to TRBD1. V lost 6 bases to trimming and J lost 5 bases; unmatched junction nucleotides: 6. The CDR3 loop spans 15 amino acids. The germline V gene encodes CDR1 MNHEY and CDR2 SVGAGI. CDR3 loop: CASRRQGAGTGELFF. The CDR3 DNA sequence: TGTGCCAGCAGGCGACAGGGGGCAGGGACCGGGGAGCTGTTTTTT.

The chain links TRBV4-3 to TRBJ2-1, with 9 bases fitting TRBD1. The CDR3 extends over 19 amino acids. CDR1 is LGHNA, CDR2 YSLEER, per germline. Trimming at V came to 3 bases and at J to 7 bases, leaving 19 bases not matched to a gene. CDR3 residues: CASSHRDRVPRRPGNEQFF. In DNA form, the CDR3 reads TGCGCCAGCAGCCACCGGGACAGGGTCCCACGGAGGCCGGGGAATGAGCAGTTCTTC.

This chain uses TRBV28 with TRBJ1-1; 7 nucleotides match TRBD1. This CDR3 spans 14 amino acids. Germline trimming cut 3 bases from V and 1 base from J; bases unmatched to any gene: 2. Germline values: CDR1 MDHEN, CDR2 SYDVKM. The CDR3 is CASSLAGGNTEAFF. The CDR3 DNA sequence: TGTGCCAGCAGTTTGGCAGGGGGGAACACTGAAGCTTTCTTT.

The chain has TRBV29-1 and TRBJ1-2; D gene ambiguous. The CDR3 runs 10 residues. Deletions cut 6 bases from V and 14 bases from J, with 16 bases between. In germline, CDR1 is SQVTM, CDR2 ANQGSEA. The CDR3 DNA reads TGCAGCGTAAGAGCACACCCATGGACCTTC. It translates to CSVRAHPWTF.

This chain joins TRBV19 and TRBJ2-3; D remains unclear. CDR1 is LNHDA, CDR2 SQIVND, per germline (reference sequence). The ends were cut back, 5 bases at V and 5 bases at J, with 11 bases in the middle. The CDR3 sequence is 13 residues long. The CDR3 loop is CASSSESEDTQYF. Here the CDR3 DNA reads TGTGCCAGTAGTTCTGAGTCCGAAGATACGCAGTATTTT. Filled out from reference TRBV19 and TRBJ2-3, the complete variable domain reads DGGITQSPKYLFRKEGQNVTLSCEQNLNHDAMYWYRQDPGQGLRLIYYSQIVNDFQKGDIAEGYSVSREKKESFPLTVTSAQKNPTAFYLCASSSESEDTQYFGPGTRLTVL.

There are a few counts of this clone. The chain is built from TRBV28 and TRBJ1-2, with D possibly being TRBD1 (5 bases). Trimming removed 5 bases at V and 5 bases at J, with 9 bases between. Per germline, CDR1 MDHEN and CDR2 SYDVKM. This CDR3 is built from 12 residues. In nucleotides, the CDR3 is TGTGCCAGCAGTAGGGGACCTTATGGCTACACCTTC. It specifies CASSRGPYGYTF.

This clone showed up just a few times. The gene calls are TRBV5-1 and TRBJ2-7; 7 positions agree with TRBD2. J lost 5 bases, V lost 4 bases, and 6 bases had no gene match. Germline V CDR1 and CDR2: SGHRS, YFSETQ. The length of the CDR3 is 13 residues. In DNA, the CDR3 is TGCGCCAGCAGCAGGACTAGTCCCCACGAGCAGTACTTC. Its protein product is CASSRTSPHEQYF.

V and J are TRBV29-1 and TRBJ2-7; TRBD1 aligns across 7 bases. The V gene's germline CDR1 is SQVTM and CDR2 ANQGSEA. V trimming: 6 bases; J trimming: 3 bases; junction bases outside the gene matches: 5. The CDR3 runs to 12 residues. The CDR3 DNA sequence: TGCAGCGTACTGGGACAGAGCTACGAGCAGTACTTC. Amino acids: CSVLGQSYEQYF.

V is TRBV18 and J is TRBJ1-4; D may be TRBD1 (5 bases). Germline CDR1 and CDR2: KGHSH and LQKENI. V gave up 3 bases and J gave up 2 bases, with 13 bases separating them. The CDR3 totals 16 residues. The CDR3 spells CASSPDSGRTNEKLFF. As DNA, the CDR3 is TGTGCCAGCTCACCTGACAGCGGCAGGACTAATGAAAAACTGTTTTTT.

The CDR3 loop is CSVNGRSSYNEQFF. In DNA, the CDR3 is TGCAGCGTTAACGGCAGAAGCTCCTACAATGAGCAGTTCTTC. The V and J genes are TRBV29-1 and TRBJ2-1; D unclear. Germline CDR1 is SQVTM and CDR2 is ANQGSEA. The CDR3 length is 14 residues. Trimming took off 5 bases at V and 0 bases at J, with 11 bases between the two ends.

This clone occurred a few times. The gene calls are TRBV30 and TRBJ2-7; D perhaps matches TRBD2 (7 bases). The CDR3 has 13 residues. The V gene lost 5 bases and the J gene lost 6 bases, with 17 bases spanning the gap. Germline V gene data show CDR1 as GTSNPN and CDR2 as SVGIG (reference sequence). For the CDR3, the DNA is TGTGCCTGGCGGGGGGCTTCGGTCGGCGAGCAGTACTTC. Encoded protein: CAWRGASVGEQYF. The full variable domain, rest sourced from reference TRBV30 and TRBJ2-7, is SQTIHQWPATLVQPVGSPLSLECTVEGTSNPNLYWYRQAAGRGLQLLFYSVGIGQISSEVPQNLSASRPQDRQFILSSKKLLLSDSGFYLCAWRGASVGEQYFGPGTRLTVT.

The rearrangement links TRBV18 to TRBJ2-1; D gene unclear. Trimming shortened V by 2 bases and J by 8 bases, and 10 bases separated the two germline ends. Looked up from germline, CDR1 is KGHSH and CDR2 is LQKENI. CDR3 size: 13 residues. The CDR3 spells CASSPWVGDEQFF. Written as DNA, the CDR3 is TGTGCCAGCTCACCATGGGTGGGCGATGAGCAGTTCTTC.

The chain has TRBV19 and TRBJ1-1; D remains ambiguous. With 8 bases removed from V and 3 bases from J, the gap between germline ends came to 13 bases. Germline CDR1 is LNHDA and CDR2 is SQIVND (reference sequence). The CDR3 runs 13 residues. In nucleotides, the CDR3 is TGTGCCAGTGCTATGTTCGGGTACACTGAAGCTTTCTTT. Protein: CASAMFGYTEAFF.

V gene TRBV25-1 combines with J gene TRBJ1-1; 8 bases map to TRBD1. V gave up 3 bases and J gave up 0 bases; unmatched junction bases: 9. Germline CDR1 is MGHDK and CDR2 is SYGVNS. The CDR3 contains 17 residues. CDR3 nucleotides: TGTGCCAGCAGTGACCTCGGGACAGGATCGATGAACACTGAAGCTTTCTTT. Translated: CASSDLGTGSMNTEAFF.

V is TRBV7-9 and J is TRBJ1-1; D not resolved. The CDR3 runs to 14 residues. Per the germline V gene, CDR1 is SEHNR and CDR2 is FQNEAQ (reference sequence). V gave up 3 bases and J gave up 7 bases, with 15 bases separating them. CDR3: CASSFASPQDEAFF. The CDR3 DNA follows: TGTGCCAGCAGCTTTGCCAGCCCCCAAGATGAAGCTTTCTTT. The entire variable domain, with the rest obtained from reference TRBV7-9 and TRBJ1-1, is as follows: DTGVSQNPRHKITKRGQNVTFRCDPISEHNRLYWYRQTLGQGPEFLTYFQNEAQLEKSRLLSDRFSAERPKGSFSTLEIQRTEQGDSAMYLCASSFASPQDEAFFGQGTRLTVV.

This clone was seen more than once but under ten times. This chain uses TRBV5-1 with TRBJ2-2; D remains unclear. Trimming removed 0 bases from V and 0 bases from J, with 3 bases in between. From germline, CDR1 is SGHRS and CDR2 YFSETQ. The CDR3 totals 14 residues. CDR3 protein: CASSLATNTGELFF. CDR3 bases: TGCGCCAGCAGCTTGGCCACGAACACCGGGGAGCTGTTTTTT.

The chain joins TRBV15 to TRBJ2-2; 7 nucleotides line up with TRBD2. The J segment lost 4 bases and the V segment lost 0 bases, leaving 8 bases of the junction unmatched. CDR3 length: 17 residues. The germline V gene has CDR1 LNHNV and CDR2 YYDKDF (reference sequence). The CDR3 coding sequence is TGTGCCACCAGCAGAGAGGTTGGCGGGAGCTTCACCGGGGAGCTGTTTTTT. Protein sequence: CATSREVGGSFTGELFF.